This entry lists 5 T cell receptor beta chains sequenced from one sample in a study of PD-L1 blockade in urothelial cancer. This table comes from immunoSEQ multiplex PCR, and its TCRdb copy is limited to in-frame clones, with some not included. The table shows about 53,000 clones, with around nine tenths occurring only once. The sample's time point: pretreatment peripheral blood. This sample comprised PBMCs, obtained around atezolizumab (anti-PD-L1) treatment. These receptors were collected from a woman aged 55-69 years with urothelial cancer.

A single count supports this clone. This chain uses TRBV7-2 with TRBJ2-7, with 7 nucleotides matching TRBD1. This CDR3 has 14 residues. Germline loops: CDR1 SGHTA, CDR2 FQGNSA. V was pared by 2 bases and J by 4 bases, with 5 bases of the junction left unmatched. The CDR3 here is CASSLRQGRYEQYF. Here the CDR3 DNA reads TGTGCCAGCAGCTTACGACAGGGAAGGTACGAGCAGTACTTC.

This chain connects TRBV19 to TRBJ2-3; D call uncertain. This CDR3 region has 15 residues. Trimming left V 3 bases short and J 1 base short, with 11 bases between. Germline lookup yields CDR1 LNHDA and CDR2 SQIVND (reference sequence). The CDR3 loop reads CASSMSPTGTDTQYF. For the CDR3, the DNA is TGTGCCAGTAGTATGTCTCCGACTGGCACAGATACGCAGTATTTT.

This clone was counted a few times. The chain joins TRBV15 to TRBJ1-2, with unresolved D. Looked up from germline, CDR1 is LNHNV and CDR2 is YYDKDF (reference sequence). The CDR3 is 16 amino acids. Trimming took off 0 bases at V and 6 bases at J, with 17 bases between the two ends. In DNA, the CDR3 is TGTGCCACCAGCAGAGATTACGTTATCTGGGCAGATGGCTACACCTTC. This translates into CATSRDYVIWADGYTF.

The chain uses TRBV4-3 and TRBJ1-1; D not certain. There are 16 residues in the CDR3. The V gene's germline CDR1 is LGHNA and CDR2 YSLEER. V was pared by 0 bases and J by 3 bases, with 14 bases between. CDR3 sequence (DNA): TGCGCCAGCAGCCAAGATCGCGGCCGCTGGGACACTGAAGCTTTCTTT. Its protein is CASSQDRGRWDTEAFF.

This chain joins TRBV19 and TRBJ2-3; 7 positions agree with TRBD2. Per germline, CDR1 LNHDA and CDR2 SQIVND (reference sequence). V gave up 2 bases and J gave up 2 bases; unmatched junction bases: 10. The CDR3 runs to 17 residues. The CDR3 DNA sequence: TGTGCCAGTAGTATAAAGTATCTAGCGGATGACACAGATACGCAGTATTTT. Translated, it gives CASSIKYLADDTDTQYF.